The TCR beta chain under discussion was sequenced for a study of blood T cell repertoires in COVID-19. Across the study: Some COVID-19 samples were acute and others convalescent; all came from the United States, Italy and Spain.

Profiled with immunoSEQ multiplex PCR; TCRdb holds only in-frame clones, not every one. This sample has 350,000 to 450,000 clones, with 70% to 90% found just once. This receptor was taken from a human donor in a cohort sampled during active COVID-19. The specimen sequenced was peripheral blood.

The DNA of the CDR3 is TGCGCCAGCAGCTTAACAGGGGTAGGGGGCCAAAATTCACCCCTCCACTTT. Protein sequence: CASSLTGVGGQNSPLHF. The V gene is TRBV5-1, the J gene TRBJ1-6, with 7 bases that match TRBD1. The CDR3 spans 17 residues. Germline V gives CDR1 SGHRS, CDR2 YFSETQ. Trimming cost V 2 bases and J 7 bases; bases outside gene matches: 12.